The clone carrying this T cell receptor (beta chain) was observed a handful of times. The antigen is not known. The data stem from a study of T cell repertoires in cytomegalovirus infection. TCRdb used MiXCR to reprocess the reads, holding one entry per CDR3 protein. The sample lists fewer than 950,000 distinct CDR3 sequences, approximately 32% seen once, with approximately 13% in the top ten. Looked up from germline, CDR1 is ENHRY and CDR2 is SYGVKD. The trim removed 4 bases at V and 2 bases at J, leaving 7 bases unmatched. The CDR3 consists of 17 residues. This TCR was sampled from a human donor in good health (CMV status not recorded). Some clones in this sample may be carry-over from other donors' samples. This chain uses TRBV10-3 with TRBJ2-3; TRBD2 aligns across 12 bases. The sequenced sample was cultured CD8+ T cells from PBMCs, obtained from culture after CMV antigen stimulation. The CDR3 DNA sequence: TGTGCCATCAGTGTCCCGACTAGCGGGGGATACACAGATACGCAGTATTTT. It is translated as CAISVPTSGGYTDTQYF.